This T cell receptor (beta chain) came from a study of identical twins. This clonotype was recorded many times. What it recognizes is unknown. The study, taken as a whole, reports: In cord blood, abundant beta clonotypes had fewer insertions; memory showed no trend. Out-of-frame alpha sequences common to twins exhibited a surplus of low generation probability.

TCRdb passed the 5' RACE reads through MiXCR, listing each CDR3 protein once. The data hold hundreds of thousands of distinct CDR3 sequences, with 20% to 25% observed a single time. Trimming removed 9 bases at V and 4 bases at J, with 12 bases between. The length of the CDR3 is 12 residues. These data were also filed under a second study, of yellow fever vaccine responses in identical twins. As that report states: Twins' vaccine T cell responses were reported to seem partly convergent and partly personalized.

The sequence was collected from a woman under 30 in good health. The J gene is TRBJ2-5, the V gene TRBV12-3 or TRBV12-4, with D perhaps matching TRBD1 or TRBD2 (6 bases each). The sample was CD4+ T cells sorted from blood. The CDR3 loop reads CASLGGGETQYF. Written as DNA, the CDR3 is TGTGCCAGTCTCGGAGGGGGAGAGACCCAGTACTTC.